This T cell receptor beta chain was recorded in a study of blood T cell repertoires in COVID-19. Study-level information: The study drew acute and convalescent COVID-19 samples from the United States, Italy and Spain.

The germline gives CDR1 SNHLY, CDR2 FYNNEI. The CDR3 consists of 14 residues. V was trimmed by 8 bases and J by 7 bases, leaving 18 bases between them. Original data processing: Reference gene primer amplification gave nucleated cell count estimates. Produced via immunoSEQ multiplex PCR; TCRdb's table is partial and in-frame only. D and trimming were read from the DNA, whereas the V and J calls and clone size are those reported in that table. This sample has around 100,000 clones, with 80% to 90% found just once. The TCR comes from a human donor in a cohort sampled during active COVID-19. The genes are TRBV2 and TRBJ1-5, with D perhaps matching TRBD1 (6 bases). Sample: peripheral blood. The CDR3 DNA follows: TGTGCCAGCTTGGCGTCAGGGGCCAACCAGCCCCAGCATTTT. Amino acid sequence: CASLASGANQPQHF. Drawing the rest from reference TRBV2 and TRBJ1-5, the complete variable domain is EPEVTQTPSHQVTQMGQEVILRCVPISNHLYFYWYRQILGQKVEFLVSFYNNEISEKSEIFDDQFSVERPDGSNFTLKIRSTKLEDSAMYFCASLASGANQPQHFGDGTRLSIL.